Listed below are T cell receptor beta chains from one sample, sequenced in a study of blood T cell repertoires in COVID-19. Here immunoSEQ multiplex PCR was the method, and the copy in TCRdb shows in-frame clones only, minus some. The sample includes roughly 250,000 clones, around 87% seen only once; the top ten take about 6%. Sequencing was performed on PBMCs or T cells enriched from blood (not recorded which). The receptors shown here come from a woman between 25 and 40 years old with acute COVID-19. Each CDR3 is given with its conserved first and last residue. D genes are given only for firm matches. Not every row has a clone size; where given, it reads once, few, many or a size class.

d_call j_call v_call clone_size cdr3_aa cdr3_nt
NA TRBJ2-2 TRBV7-3 NA CASSPFGAGELFF TGTGCCAGCAGCCCCTTTGGAGCCGGGGAGCTGTTTTTT
NA TRBJ1-3 TRBV5-1 NA CASSQTSQGSGNTIYF TGCGCCAGCAGCCAGACTTCGCAGGGCTCTGGAAACACCATATATTTT
TRBD1 TRBJ1-6 TRBV19 NA CASSVTGQVEYNSPLHF TGTGCCAGTAGTGTAACGGGACAGGTCGAGTATAATTCACCCCTCCACTTT
TRBD2 TRBJ2-5 TRBV7-9 NA CASSSSSLAGVQTQYF TGTGCCAGCAGCTCGAGTTCACTAGCGGGGGTCCAGACCCAGTACTTC
NA TRBJ2-3 TRBV15 NA CATNPWGGQTDTQYF TGTGCCACCAATCCCTGGGGGGGGCAAACAGATACGCAGTATTTT
TRBD1 TRBJ2-1 TRBV5-1 NA CASSLTGTGLNEQFF TGCGCCAGCAGCTTGACTGGGACAGGGTTGAATGAGCAGTTCTTC
NA TRBJ2-3 TRBV11-3 NA CASSLKERWGPNTDTQYF TGTGCCAGCAGCTTAAAGGAACGCTGGGGGCCAAACACAGATACGCAGTATTTT
NA TRBJ1-4 TRBV30 NA CAWSVARGLNEKLFF TGTGCCTGGAGTGTAGCCCGGGGGTTAAATGAAAAACTGTTTTTT
NA TRBJ2-3 TRBV4-1 NA CASSSARDTQYF TGCGCCAGCAGTTCCGCTCGGGATACGCAGTATTTT
NA TRBJ2-1 TRBV28 many CASSWGEQGQFF TGTGCCAGCAGTTGGGGTGAGCAGGGTCAGTTCTTC
TRBD2 TRBJ2-7 TRBV27 NA CASRRTSGGSSSEQYF TGTGCCAGCAGGCGGACTAGCGGGGGGTCTTCGAGCGAGCAGTACTTC
TRBD2 TRBJ2-1 TRBV6-2/TRBV6-3 NA CASSPPRAGVAYEQFF TGTGCCAGCAGCCCCCCGAGAGCGGGAGTGGCTTATGAGCAGTTCTTC
NA TRBJ1-6 TRBV5-1 NA CASSDRSSYNSPLHF TGCGCCAGCAGCGATAGGAGCTCCTATAATTCACCCCTCCACTTT
NA TRBJ2-1 TRBV19 NA CASRLGDEQFF TGTGCCAGTAGACTTGGAGATGAGCAGTTCTTC
NA TRBJ1-1 TRBV7-9 NA CASSPQGRTEAFF TGTGCCAGCAGCCCGCAGGGGCGAACTGAAGCTTTCTTT
NA TRBJ1-1 TRBV24-1 once CATSSPRATGENTEAFF TGTGCCACCAGCTCGCCCCGGGCGACAGGAGAAAACACTGAAGCTTTCTTT
TRBD2 TRBJ2-7 TRBV28 NA CATKLAGTYEQYF TGTGCCACGAAACTAGCGGGGACCTACGAGCAGTACTTC
NA TRBJ1-2 TRBV6-5 NA CATRGQIYGYTF TGTGCCACTAGGGGACAAATCTATGGCTACACCTTC
TRBD2 TRBJ2-1 TRBV20-1 NA CSASLIAGGQYNEQFF TGCAGTGCTAGTCTTATAGCGGGGGGGCAATACAATGAGCAGTTCTTC
TRBD2 TRBJ2-2 TRBV6-6 few CASSRPRAGEAGELFF TGTGCCAGCAGTCGACCCCGGGCGGGAGAGGCCGGGGAGCTGTTTTTT
NA TRBJ1-3 TRBV11-3 NA CASSLNGQSGNTIYF TGTGCCAGCAGCTTAAATGGGCAATCTGGAAACACCATATATTTT
NA TRBJ2-1 TRBV11-2 NA CASSLGGGFYNEQFF TGTGCCAGCAGCTTAGGTGGGGGGTTTTACAATGAGCAGTTCTTC
NA TRBJ1-1 TRBV6-5 NA CASSLLGEGTEAFF TGTGCCAGCAGTTTGTTGGGGGAGGGGACTGAAGCTTTCTTT
TRBD1 TRBJ1-1 TRBV5-4 NA CASSQHRGANTEAFF TGTGCCAGCAGCCAACACAGGGGGGCGAACACTGAAGCTTTCTTT
NA TRBJ1-5 TRBV10-3 NA CAISESAGSSTGQPQHF TGTGCCATCAGTGAGTCGGCCGGGAGCTCCACGGGTCAGCCCCAGCATTTT
TRBD1 TRBJ1-1 TRBV28 NA CASSLLQGANTEAFF TGTGCCAGCAGTTTATTGCAGGGGGCGAACACTGAAGCTTTCTTT
TRBD1 TRBJ1-1 TRBV28 NA CASGGTVSTEAFF TGTGCCAGCGGGGGGACAGTGAGTACTGAAGCTTTCTTT
NA TRBJ2-6 TRBV28 NA CASSSFRRGSGANVLTF TGTGCCAGCAGCTCCTTTAGGAGGGGCTCTGGGGCCAACGTCCTGACTTTC
NA TRBJ1-4 TRBV18 NA CASSPSATGLSEKLFF TGTGCCAGCTCACCCTCGGCAACGGGGTTAAGCGAAAAACTGTTTTTT
TRBD1 TRBJ1-1 TRBV7-3 NA CASSWDRNTEAFF TGTGCCAGCAGTTGGGACAGAAACACTGAAGCTTTCTTT
TRBD1 TRBJ1-4 TRBV10-3 NA CAISEVQGAGEKLFF TGTGCCATCAGTGAGGTTCAGGGGGCAGGGGAAAAACTGTTTTTT
TRBD1 TRBJ1-1 TRBV10-3 NA CAISGVTGTTEAFF TGTGCCATCAGTGGAGTGACAGGGACCACTGAAGCTTTCTTT
TRBD1 TRBJ1-1 TRBV7-2 NA CASSYQGAHEAFF TGTGCCAGCAGCTATCAGGGGGCCCATGAAGCTTTCTTT
TRBD1 TRBJ1-1 TRBV28 NA CASITGGNTEAFF TGTGCCAGCATTACAGGGGGGAACACTGAAGCTTTCTTT
NA TRBJ2-5 TRBV28 NA CASSPAEGIQETQYF TGTGCCAGCAGTCCTGCAGAGGGTATACAAGAGACCCAGTACTTC
TRBD1 TRBJ2-2 TRBV11-2 once CASSFGQAGTGELFF TGTGCCAGCAGCTTTGGACAGGCCGGTACCGGGGAGCTGTTTTTT
NA TRBJ1-1 TRBV28 NA CASSFDVREIFF TGTGCCAGCAGTTTTGATGTGAGGGAGATTTTCTTT
TRBD1 TRBJ1-2 TRBV7-9 NA CASSPTYGGQGSPGYTF TGTGCCAGCAGCCCCACCTATGGGGGACAGGGGTCTCCTGGCTACACCTTC
NA TRBJ2-1 TRBV18 NA CASSPMGGSYNEQFF TGTGCCAGCTCACCAATGGGGGGCTCCTACAATGAGCAGTTCTTC
TRBD1 TRBJ2-7 TRBV5-1 NA CASSPGTGRSYEQYF TGCGCCAGCAGCCCCGGGACAGGTCGCTCCTACGAGCAGTACTTC
NA TRBJ1-2 TRBV5-5 NA CASSRPGNSGYTF TGTGCCAGCAGCCGTCCGGGTAATAGTGGCTACACCTTC
TRBD2 TRBJ2-5 TRBV15 NA CATREGGTSGKETQYF TGTGCCACCAGAGAGGGTGGGACTAGCGGTAAAGAGACCCAGTACTTC
NA TRBJ2-3 TRBV27 NA CASRIGGADTQYF TGTGCCAGCAGGATTGGGGGCGCAGATACGCAGTATTTT
TRBD1 TRBJ2-7 TRBV7-3 NA CASSPQGQGHYEQYF TGTGCCAGCAGCCCACAGGGACAGGGCCACTACGAGCAGTACTTC
NA TRBJ1-3 TRBV18 NA CASSPGDGGSGNTIYF TGTGCCAGCTCACCCGGGGACGGGGGCTCTGGAAACACCATATATTTT
NA TRBJ2-2 TRBV19 NA CASTTPIQVTGELFF TGTGCCAGTACGACCCCCATTCAGGTCACCGGGGAGCTGTTTTTT
NA TRBJ2-1 TRBV27 once CASRVNRDYNEQFF TGTGCCAGCAGGGTGAACAGGGACTACAATGAGCAGTTCTTC